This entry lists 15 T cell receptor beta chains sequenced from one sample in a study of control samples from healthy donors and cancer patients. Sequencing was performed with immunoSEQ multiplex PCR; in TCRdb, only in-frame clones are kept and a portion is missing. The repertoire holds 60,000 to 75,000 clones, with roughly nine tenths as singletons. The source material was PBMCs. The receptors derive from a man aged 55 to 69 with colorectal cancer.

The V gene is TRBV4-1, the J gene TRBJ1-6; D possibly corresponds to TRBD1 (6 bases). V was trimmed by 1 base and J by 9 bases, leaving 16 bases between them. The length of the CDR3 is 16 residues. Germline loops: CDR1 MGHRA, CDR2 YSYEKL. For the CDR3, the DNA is TGCGCCAGCAGCCAAGGGCCACAGGGAGGTGGTTCACCCCTCCACTTT. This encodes CASSQGPQGGGSPLHF.

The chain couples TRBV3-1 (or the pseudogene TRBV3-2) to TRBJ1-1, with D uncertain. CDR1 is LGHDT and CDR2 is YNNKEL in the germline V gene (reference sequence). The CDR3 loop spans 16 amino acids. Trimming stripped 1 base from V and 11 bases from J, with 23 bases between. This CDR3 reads CASSQGSGRITLKAFF. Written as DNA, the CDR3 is TGTGCCAGCAGCCAAGGTTCCGGACGTATAACACTGAAGGCTTTCTTT.

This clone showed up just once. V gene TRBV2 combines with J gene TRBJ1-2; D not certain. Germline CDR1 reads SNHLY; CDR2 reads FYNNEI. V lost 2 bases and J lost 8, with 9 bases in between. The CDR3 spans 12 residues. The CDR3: CASSEYRGGYTF. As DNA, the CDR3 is TGTGCCAGCAGTGAATACAGAGGAGGCTACACCTTC. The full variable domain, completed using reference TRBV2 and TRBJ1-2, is EPEVTQTPSHQVTQMGQEVILRCVPISNHLYFYWYRQILGQKVEFLVSFYNNEISEKSEIFDDQFSVERPDGSNFTLKIRSTKLEDSAMYFCASSEYRGGYTFGSGTRLTVV.

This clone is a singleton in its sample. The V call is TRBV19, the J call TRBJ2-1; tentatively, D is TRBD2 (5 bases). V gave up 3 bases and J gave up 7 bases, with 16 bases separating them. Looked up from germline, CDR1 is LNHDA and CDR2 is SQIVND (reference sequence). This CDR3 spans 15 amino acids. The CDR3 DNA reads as TGTGCCAGTAGTATCAACGTATATGAGGGAAATGAGCAGTTCTTC. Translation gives CASSINVYEGNEQFF.

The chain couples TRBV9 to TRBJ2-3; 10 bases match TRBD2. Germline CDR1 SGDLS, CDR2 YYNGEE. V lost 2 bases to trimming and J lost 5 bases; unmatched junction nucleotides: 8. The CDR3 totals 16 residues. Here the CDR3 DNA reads TGTGCCAGCAGCGTCGGGCTAGCGGGGGATATAGATACGCAGTATTTT. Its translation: CASSVGLAGDIDTQYF.

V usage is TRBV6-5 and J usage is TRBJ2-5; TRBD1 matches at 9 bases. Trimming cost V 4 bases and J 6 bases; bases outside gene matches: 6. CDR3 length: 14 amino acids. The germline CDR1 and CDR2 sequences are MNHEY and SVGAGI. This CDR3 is CASSFDRGGKTQYF. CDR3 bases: TGTGCCAGCAGTTTCGACAGGGGGGGAAAGACCCAGTACTTC.

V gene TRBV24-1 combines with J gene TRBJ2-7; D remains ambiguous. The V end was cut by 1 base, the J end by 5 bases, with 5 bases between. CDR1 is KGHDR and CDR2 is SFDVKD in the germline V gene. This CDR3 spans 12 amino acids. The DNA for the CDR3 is TGTGCCACCAGTGATTTTGGGAACGAGCAGTACTTC. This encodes CATSDFGNEQYF.

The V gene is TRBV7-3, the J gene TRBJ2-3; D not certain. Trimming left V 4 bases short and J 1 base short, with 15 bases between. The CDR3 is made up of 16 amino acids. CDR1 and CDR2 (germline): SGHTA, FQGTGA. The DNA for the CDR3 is TGTGCCAGCAGCTCCATGGGTGGGTGGGGCACAGATACGCAGTATTTT. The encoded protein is CASSSMGGWGTDTQYF.

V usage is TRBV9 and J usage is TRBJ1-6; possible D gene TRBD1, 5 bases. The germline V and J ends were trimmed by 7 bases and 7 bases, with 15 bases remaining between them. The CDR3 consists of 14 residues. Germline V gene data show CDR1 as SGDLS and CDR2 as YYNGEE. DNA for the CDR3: TGTGCCAGCGCGAGTGGGGACGCCAATTCACCCCTCCACTTT. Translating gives CASASGDANSPLHF.

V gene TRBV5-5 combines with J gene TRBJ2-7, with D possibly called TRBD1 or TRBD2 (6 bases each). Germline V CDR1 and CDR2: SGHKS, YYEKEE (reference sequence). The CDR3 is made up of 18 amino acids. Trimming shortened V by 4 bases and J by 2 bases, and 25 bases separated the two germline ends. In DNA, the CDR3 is TGTGCCAGCAGCCCCGTCGGGGTCGAAAGGGGGGTTCCCTACGAGCAGTACTTC. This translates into CASSPVGVERGVPYEQYF.

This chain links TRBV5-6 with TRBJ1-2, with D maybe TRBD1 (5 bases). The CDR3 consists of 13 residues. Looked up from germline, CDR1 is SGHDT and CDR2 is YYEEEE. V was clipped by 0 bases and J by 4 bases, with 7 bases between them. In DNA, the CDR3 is TGTGCCAGCAGCTTGGTGGGACCCTATGGCTACACCTTC. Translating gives CASSLVGPYGYTF.

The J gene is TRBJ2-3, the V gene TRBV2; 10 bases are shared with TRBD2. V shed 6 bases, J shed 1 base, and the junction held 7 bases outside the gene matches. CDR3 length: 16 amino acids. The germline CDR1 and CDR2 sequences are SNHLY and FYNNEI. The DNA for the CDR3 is TGTGCCAGCAGGCCCCGACTAGCGGGCGGCACAGATACGCAGTATTTT. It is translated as CASRPRLAGGTDTQYF.

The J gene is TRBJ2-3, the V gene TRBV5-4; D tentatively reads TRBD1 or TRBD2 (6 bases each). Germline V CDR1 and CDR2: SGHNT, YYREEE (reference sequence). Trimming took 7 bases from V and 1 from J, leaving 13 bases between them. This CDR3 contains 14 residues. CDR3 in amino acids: CASPGAVGTDTQYF. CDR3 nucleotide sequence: TGTGCCAGCCCGGGGGCAGTAGGCACAGATACGCAGTATTTT.

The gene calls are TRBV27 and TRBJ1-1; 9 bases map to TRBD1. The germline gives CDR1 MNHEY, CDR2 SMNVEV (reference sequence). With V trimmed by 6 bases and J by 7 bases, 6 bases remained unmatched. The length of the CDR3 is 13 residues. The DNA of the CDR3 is TGTGCCAGCAGGAGGACAGGGGATTATGAAGCTTTCTTT. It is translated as CASRRTGDYEAFF.

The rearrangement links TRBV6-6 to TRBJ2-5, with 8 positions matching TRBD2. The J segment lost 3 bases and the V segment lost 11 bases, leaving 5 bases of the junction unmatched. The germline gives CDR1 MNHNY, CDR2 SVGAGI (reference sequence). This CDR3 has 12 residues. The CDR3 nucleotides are TGTGCCTCCAGGCGGGGGGAAGAGACCCAGTACTTC. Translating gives CASRRGEETQYF.